Shown below are 28 T cell receptor beta chains from a single sample sequenced in a study of blood T cell repertoires in COVID-19. Only in-frame clones appear in the TCRdb table, and some are missing; sequencing was by immunoSEQ multiplex PCR. Among roughly 350,000 clones listed, 92% were seen once. The sequencing sample was made of PBMCs or T cells enriched from blood (not recorded which). Source of these receptors: a woman in her thirties who had recovered from COVID-19.

The CDR3 DNA follows: TGTGCCAGCAGTTACCGGGAGACCTCCTCGGTGGGTTACAATGAGCAGTTCTTC. As protein: CASSYRETSSVGYNEQFF. The chain links TRBV5-4 to TRBJ2-1; D may be TRBD2 (6 bases). Looked up from germline, CDR1 is SGHNT and CDR2 is YYREEE (reference sequence). Trimming took 5 bases from V and 4 from J, leaving 25 bases between them. The CDR3 is made up of 18 amino acids.

The rearrangement links TRBV5-4 to TRBJ2-1; TRBD1 is a possible D gene (7 bases). Trimming cost V 3 bases and J 2 bases, with 15 bases left between them. Germline V gene sequence: CDR1 SGHNT, CDR2 YYREEE (reference sequence). The CDR3 contains 16 residues. CDR3 DNA: TGTGCCAGCAGCTCCGCCGGGGGACAGACCTACAATGAGCAGTTCTTC. Protein product: CASSSAGGQTYNEQFF.

The rearrangement uses TRBV11-3 and TRBJ1-1; D not certain. Trimming removed 1 base from V and 3 bases from J, with 12 bases in between. CDR1 and CDR2 from the germline V gene are SGHNT and YENEEA. The CDR3 is 15 amino acids. The CDR3 loop reads CASSLGLGRDTEAFF. The CDR3 nucleotides read TGTGCCAGCAGCTTAGGATTGGGGAGGGACACTGAAGCTTTCTTT.

The CDR3 sequence: CAWSGQGLRAWEQYF. The CDR3 nucleotides are TGTGCCTGGAGTGGACAGGGGCTCCGGGCGTGGGAGCAGTACTTC. The chain joins TRBV30 to TRBJ2-7, with 8 bases identical to TRBD1. This CDR3 is built from 15 residues. With 1 base clipped from V and 7 bases from J, the junction kept 12 bases outside the gene matches. Germline V gene data show CDR1 as GTSNPN and CDR2 as SVGIG (reference sequence).

This clone was detected only a few times. V and J are TRBV11-2 and TRBJ1-6; 7 nucleotides agree with TRBD1. J was trimmed by 7 bases and V by 1 base; bases with no gene match: 4. Germline values: CDR1 SGHAT, CDR2 FQNNGV. The CDR3 length is 15 residues. The CDR3 is CASSLGGGQNSPLHF. CDR3 nucleotides: TGTGCCAGCAGCTTAGGAGGGGGCCAAAATTCACCCCTCCACTTT. Variable domain in full (rest from reference TRBV11-2 and TRBJ1-6): EAGVAQSPRYKIIEKRQSVAFWCNPISGHATLYWYQQILGQGPKLLIQFQNNGVVDDSQLPKDRFSAERLKGVDSTLKIQPAKLEDSAVYLCASSLGGGQNSPLHFGNGTRLTVT.

The V call is TRBV10-3, the J call TRBJ2-5, with D possibly TRBD2 on 5 matching bases. V gave up 4 bases and J gave up 5 bases, with 11 bases separating them. The CDR3 runs 13 residues. Germline V gives CDR1 ENHRY, CDR2 SYGVKD. The DNA of the CDR3 is TGTGCCATCAGTGGGGGAGAGAGGGAGACCCAGTACTTC. It translates to CAISGGERETQYF.

The V gene is TRBV19, the J gene TRBJ2-3; D gene ambiguous. The CDR3 is 12 residues long. V was cut by 5 bases and J by 4 bases, with 7 bases left in between. Germline V gene lookup returns CDR1 LNHDA and CDR2 SQIVND (reference sequence). CDR3 protein: CASSSQADTQYF. For the CDR3, the DNA is TGTGCCAGTAGTTCTCAGGCAGATACGCAGTATTTT.

This clone was seen a single time. The gene calls are TRBV27 and TRBJ2-3; D possibly corresponds to TRBD2 (6 bases). Germline CDR1 MNHEY, CDR2 SMNVEV (reference sequence). The germline V and J ends were trimmed by 2 bases and 8 bases, with 17 bases remaining between them. CDR3 length: 15 residues. CDR3 DNA: TGTGCCAGCAGTTTAATAGCGGCCGCACTGGGTACGCAGTATTTT. Amino acid sequence: CASSLIAAALGTQYF.

This clone was seen once. V is TRBV4-1 and J is TRBJ2-5; the match to TRBD2 covers 11 bases. V trimming: 4 bases; J trimming: 5 bases; junction bases outside the gene matches: 15. This CDR3 spans 18 amino acids. From germline, CDR1 is MGHRA and CDR2 YSYEKL. In DNA, the CDR3 is TGCGCCAGCAGCCCATGGCCTCTGCTAGCGGGAGGCGGTGAGACCCAGTACTTC. It encodes CASSPWPLLAGGGETQYF.

The CDR3 loop is CASSLLRDRGYEQYF. For the CDR3, the DNA is TGTGCCAGCAGCCTACTCCGGGACAGGGGCTACGAGCAGTACTTC. V and J are TRBV11-2 and TRBJ2-7, with 10 bases identical to TRBD1. The CDR3 covers 15 residues. V lost 5 bases to trimming and J lost 3 bases; unmatched junction nucleotides: 7. Germline CDR1 reads SGHAT; CDR2 reads FQNNGV.

The chain recombines TRBV6-6 with TRBJ1-3, with 9 bases fitting TRBD1. The V gene end was trimmed by 6 bases and the J gene end by 1 base; junction bases not matched to a gene: 7. The CDR3 length is 16 residues. Looked up from germline, CDR1 is MNHNY and CDR2 is SVGAGI (reference sequence). The CDR3 here is CASSPTGGNSGNTIYF. CDR3 nucleotides: TGTGCCAGCAGCCCGACAGGGGGGAATTCTGGAAACACCATATATTTT.

The CDR3 bases are TGTGCCAGCAGCTCCAGGGGTGTATCCTACAATGAGCAGTTCTTC. Its protein product is CASSSRGVSYNEQFF. The V gene is TRBV7-2, the J gene TRBJ2-1; tentatively, D is TRBD1 (6 bases). CDR3 length: 15 amino acids. V was cut by 4 bases and J by 1 base, with 11 bases left in between. Germline CDR1 is SGHTA and CDR2 is FQGNSA.

The rearrangement links TRBV28 to TRBJ2-5; no clear D gene. The ends were cut back, 6 bases at V and 5 bases at J, with 16 bases in the middle. Germline V gene data show CDR1 as MDHEN and CDR2 as SYDVKM. This CDR3 has 14 residues. CDR3 protein: CASSSVELRETQYF. The CDR3 DNA sequence: TGTGCCAGCAGCTCCGTGGAACTCAGGGAGACCCAGTACTTC.

Here the CDR3 reads CASSIADSPAGELFF. CDR3 DNA: TGTGCCAGTAGTATCGCAGATTCACCCGCCGGGGAGCTGTTTTTT. V is TRBV19 and J is TRBJ2-2; D remains unclear. The CDR3 is 15 residues long. Between the trimmed V and J ends, which lost 3 bases and 6 bases, there was a span of 14 bases. CDR1 is LNHDA and CDR2 is SQIVND in the germline V gene (reference sequence). Full variable domain (outside the CDR3, taken from reference TRBV19 and TRBJ2-2): DGGITQSPKYLFRKEGQNVTLSCEQNLNHDAMYWYRQDPGQGLRLIYYSQIVNDFQKGDIAEGYSVSREKKESFPLTVTSAQKNPTAFYLCASSIADSPAGELFFGEGSRLTVL.

The rearrangement uses TRBV7-9 and TRBJ2-1; D is ambiguous. In germline, CDR1 is SEHNR, CDR2 FQNEAQ (reference sequence). Trimming cost V 6 bases and J 6 bases, with 12 bases left between them. This CDR3 has 13 residues. The DNA for the CDR3 is TGTGCCAGCAGGCAGGCAGTCACCAATGAGCAGTTCTTC. Translated: CASRQAVTNEQFF. Full variable domain (rest looked up from reference TRBV7-9 and TRBJ2-1): DTGVSQNPRHKITKRGQNVTFRCDPISEHNRLYWYRQTLGQGPEFLTYFQNEAQLEKSRLLSDRFSAERPKGSFSTLEIQRTEQGDSAMYLCASRQAVTNEQFFGPGTRLTVL.

The gene calls are TRBV28 and TRBJ1-4; TRBD1 matches 10 bases. Per germline, CDR1 MDHEN and CDR2 SYDVKM. The CDR3 extends over 14 amino acids. With 9 bases clipped from V and 4 bases from J, the junction kept 5 bases outside the gene matches. The CDR3 spells CASKRDRGNEKLFF. The CDR3 DNA follows: TGTGCCAGTAAGCGGGACAGGGGTAATGAAAAACTGTTTTTT.

This clone has just one count. The V and J genes are TRBV3-1 (or the pseudogene TRBV3-2) and TRBJ1-3; D unclear. The germline V and J ends were trimmed by 4 bases and 0 bases, with 13 bases remaining between them. Germline CDR1 reads LGHDT; CDR2 reads YNNKEL (reference sequence). This CDR3 has 16 amino acids. CDR3 protein: CASSRGSPSSGNTIYF. The CDR3 region has the DNA TGTGCCAGCAGCCGAGGGAGCCCTTCCTCTGGAAACACCATATATTTT.

V gene TRBV19 combines with J gene TRBJ2-7, with D perhaps matching TRBD1 (5 bases). The CDR3 contains 16 residues. With 5 bases removed from V and 0 bases from J, the gap between germline ends came to 17 bases. Germline values: CDR1 LNHDA, CDR2 SQIVND (reference sequence). The CDR3 region is CASSPPGFSSSYEQYF. The CDR3 DNA sequence: TGTGCCAGTAGTCCCCCAGGGTTCTCCAGCTCCTACGAGCAGTACTTC.

There are a few counts of this clone. The rearrangement joins TRBV6-5 to TRBJ2-7, with 7 bases fitting TRBD1. With 1 base clipped from V and 3 bases from J, the junction kept 3 bases outside the gene matches. Germline V gene data show CDR1 as MNHEY and CDR2 as SVGAGI. CDR3 length: 14 amino acids. The CDR3 DNA sequence: TGTGCCAGCAGTTACTTGACAGGGAGCTACGAGCAGTACTTC. This sequence encodes CASSYLTGSYEQYF.

The chain couples TRBV7-9 to TRBJ2-1; D is possibly TRBD1 (5 bases). The V end lost 3 bases, the J end lost 3 bases, and 9 bases lay between the germline ends. The CDR3 has 14 amino acids. Germline CDR1 is SEHNR and CDR2 is FQNEAQ (reference sequence). CDR3 protein: CASSFGHYYNEQFF. The CDR3 DNA is TGTGCCAGCAGCTTCGGACACTACTACAATGAGCAGTTCTTC.

This clone was detected only once. This rearrangement joins TRBV18 to TRBJ2-7; 9 bases agree with TRBD2. The germline V gene has CDR1 KGHSH and CDR2 LQKENI. J gave up 3 bases and V 6 bases, and 3 bases lay outside the gene matches. The length of the CDR3 is 13 residues. The CDR3 DNA reads TGTGCCAGCTCGCCTAGCGGGGTCTACGAGCAGTACTTC. Translated, it gives CASSPSGVYEQYF. The full variable domain, with the rest looked up from reference TRBV18 and TRBJ2-7, is NAGVMQNPRHLVRRRGQEARLRCSPMKGHSHVYWYRQLPEEGLKFMVYLQKENIIDESGMPKERFSAEFPKEGPSILRIQQVVRGDSAAYFCASSPSGVYEQYFGPGTRLTVT.

This clone was seen only a few times. The chain couples TRBV27 to TRBJ2-7, with 9 nucleotides matching TRBD1. Germline CDR1 and CDR2: MNHEY and SMNVEV (reference sequence). The junction had 13 bases not matched to a gene; V was cut back by 8 bases and J by 5 bases. This CDR3 spans 15 amino acids. This CDR3 is CASSPRPGQGDEQYF. CDR3 bases: TGTGCCAGCTCCCCCCGGCCGGGACAGGGAGACGAGCAGTACTTC.

This clone was seen only a few times. The same CDR3 also results from other DNA sequences found in this sample. The J gene is TRBJ2-7, the V gene TRBV27; 8 bases align to TRBD2. Germline V lookup: CDR1 MNHEY, CDR2 SMNVEV (reference sequence). V dropped 3 bases and J dropped 3; count of bases not matched to a gene: 7. The CDR3 is 15 residues long. CDR3 region: CASSLVLAGLYEQYF. Here the CDR3 DNA reads TGTGCCAGCAGTTTGGTGTTAGCGGGGCTCTACGAGCAGTACTTC.

The chain links TRBV2 to TRBJ1-5; D perhaps matches TRBD1 (5 bases). There are 14 residues in the CDR3. Germline CDR1 and CDR2: SNHLY and FYNNEI. Deletions cut 4 bases from V and 5 bases from J, with 12 bases between. The CDR3 coding sequence is TGTGCCAGCAGTGTTAGGGGCAGGGATCAGCCCCAGCATTTT. It is translated as CASSVRGRDQPQHF.

V usage is TRBV5-4 and J usage is TRBJ2-2, with D tentatively TRBD2 (5 bases). Trimming removed 2 bases at V and 9 bases at J, with 20 bases between. The CDR3 loop spans 16 amino acids. From germline, CDR1 is SGHNT and CDR2 YYREEE (reference sequence). In DNA, the CDR3 is TGTGCCAGCAGCTTAGGCGGGCGAGGAGTTATGTGGGAGCTGTTTTTT. This sequence encodes CASSLGGRGVMWELFF. The full variable domain, rest sourced from reference TRBV5-4 and TRBJ2-2, is ETGVTQSPTHLIKTRGQQVTLRCSSQSGHNTVSWYQQALGQGPQFIFQYYREEENGRGNFPPRFSGLQFPNYSSELNVNALELDDSALYLCASSLGGRGVMWELFFGEGSRLTVL.

This rearrangement joins TRBV11-2 to TRBJ2-1; D perhaps matches TRBD2 (5 bases). Germline CDR1 SGHAT, CDR2 FQNNGV. V lost 1 base to trimming and J lost 12 bases, with 25 bases between them. CDR3 length: 17 amino acids. The CDR3: CASSLGMVGRTGRRQFF. CDR3 nucleotide sequence: TGTGCCAGCAGCTTAGGGATGGTGGGGAGAACTGGCCGAAGGCAGTTCTTC.

In this sample, this clone turned up a few times. The genes are TRBV30 and TRBJ1-2; D possibly corresponds to TRBD1 (5 bases). This CDR3 has 14 amino acids. Germline CDR1 reads GTSNPN; CDR2 reads SVGIG (reference sequence). V lost 4 bases to trimming and J lost 0 bases, with 12 bases between them. The CDR3 region has the DNA TGTGCCTGGAAGAGGCAACAGGCTAACTATGGCTACACCTTC. Translated: CAWKRQQANYGYTF.

The genes are TRBV4-3 and TRBJ2-2, with D tentatively TRBD1 (6 bases). The germline CDR1 and CDR2 sequences are LGHNA and YSLEER. Trimming took 0 bases from V and 2 from J, leaving 13 bases between them. There are 17 residues in the CDR3. CDR3 loop: CASSQEGPDSNTGELFF. The CDR3 DNA reads as TGCGCCAGCAGCCAAGAGGGTCCGGACAGTAACACCGGGGAGCTGTTTTTT.